These 32 T cell receptor beta chains share one sample of origin, sequenced in a study of T cell responses to AZD1222 COVID-19 vaccine. The assay was immunoSEQ multiplex PCR, and TCRdb's table has in-frame clones only and misses some. In the table there are tens of thousands of clones, roughly 80% of which are singletons. Sample: peripheral blood, taken 28 days after the second AZD1222 dose. These receptors were collected from an adult who received the AZD1222 COVID-19 vaccine.

J is TRBJ1-5 and V is TRBV20-1; 10 nucleotides align to TRBD1. Germline V lookup: CDR1 DFQATT, CDR2 SNEGSKA (reference sequence). The V gene end was trimmed by 4 bases and the J gene end by 7 bases; junction bases not matched to a gene: 7. The CDR3 has 14 residues. CDR3 region: CSATETGGGQPQHF. CDR3 in DNA: TGCAGTGCTACTGAGACAGGGGGCGGCCAGCCCCAGCATTTT.

This chain joins TRBV4-2 and TRBJ2-1; 9 bases are shared with TRBD1. V gave up 4 bases and J gave up 8 bases; unmatched junction bases: 9. The CDR3 covers 15 residues. Germline CDR1 is LGHNA and CDR2 is YNFKEQ. CDR3: CASSPTGQGRHEQFF. The CDR3 nucleotides are TGTGCCAGCAGCCCCACCGGACAGGGGAGACATGAGCAGTTCTTC.

The chain combines TRBV4-1 with TRBJ1-2; TRBD1 aligns across 8 bases. In germline, CDR1 is MGHRA, CDR2 YSYEKL. This CDR3 spans 15 amino acids. V was clipped by 0 bases and J by 6 bases; unmatched bases: 6. The CDR3 reads CASSQDNRGDNGYTF. The CDR3 nucleotides read TGCGCCAGCAGCCAAGATAACAGGGGGGATAATGGCTACACCTTC.

The chain carries TRBV15 and TRBJ2-1, with a tentative D call TRBD1 (6 bases). V dropped 0 bases and J dropped 8 bases, with 14 bases sitting between them. The CDR3 contains 15 residues. Germline V gene data show CDR1 as LNHNV and CDR2 as YYDKDF (reference sequence). The DNA of the CDR3 is TGTGCCACCAGCAGAGACAGGGGCGCAGACGATGAGCAGTTCTTC. Amino acids: CATSRDRGADDEQFF.

This clone was counted only a few times. This chain links TRBV28 with TRBJ2-5; D unclear. V shed 5 bases and J shed 5 bases, with 6 bases lying between them. This CDR3 has 11 residues. Per the germline V gene, CDR1 is MDHEN and CDR2 is SYDVKM. The CDR3 region has the DNA TGTGCCAGCAGTCGGATGGAGACCCAGTACTTC. As protein: CASSRMETQYF.

This clone was observed a single time. The chain uses TRBV7-2 and TRBJ1-4; 8 bases map to TRBD1. The trim removed 2 bases at V and 7 bases at J, leaving 12 bases unmatched. Germline CDR1 SGHTA, CDR2 FQGNSA. There are 17 residues in the CDR3. The CDR3 nucleotides read TGTGCCAGCAGCTTAAACGGGGCGGGGACAGGAACTGAAAAACTGTTTTTT. It encodes CASSLNGAGTGTEKLFF.

This chain links TRBV7-9 with TRBJ1-2, with 8 positions matching TRBD1. The CDR3 consists of 13 residues. V lost 1 base, J lost 6 bases, and 1 base stayed unmatched. Germline V gene sequence: CDR1 SEHNR, CDR2 FQNEAQ (reference sequence). CDR3 amino acids: CASSLGTGNGYTF. CDR3 coding DNA: TGTGCCAGCAGCTTAGGGACAGGGAATGGCTACACCTTC.

The V and J genes are TRBV6-5 and TRBJ2-7; 9 bases are a match to TRBD1. The CDR3 runs to 15 residues. CDR1 is MNHEY, CDR2 SVGAGI, per germline. With V trimmed by 4 bases and J by 5 bases, 9 bases remained unmatched. The CDR3 coding sequence is TGTGCCAGCAGTTTCCAACAGGGGGCGATCGACGAGCAGTACTTC. Its translation: CASSFQQGAIDEQYF.

The chain uses TRBV5-1 and TRBJ1-1; no definite D call. Germline-derived CDR1 and CDR2 are SGHRS and YFSETQ. V lost 3 bases and J lost 4, with 10 bases in between. The CDR3 spans 13 residues. CDR3 region: CASSWEAGTEAFF. CDR3 sequence (DNA): TGCGCCAGCAGCTGGGAAGCGGGCACTGAAGCTTTCTTT.

V usage is TRBV5-5 and J usage is TRBJ1-2; no clear D. Trimming stripped 4 bases from V and 0 bases from J, with 16 bases between. CDR3 length: 16 residues. CDR1 is SGHKS and CDR2 is YYEKEE in the germline V gene (reference sequence). The CDR3 nucleotides read TGTGCCAGCAGCAACGAGGCGCAGGCCACTAACTATGGCTACACCTTC. As protein: CASSNEAQATNYGYTF. The full variable domain, completed using reference TRBV5-5 and TRBJ1-2, is DAGVTQSPTHLIKTRGQQVTLRCSPISGHKSVSWYQQVLGQGPQFIFQYYEKEERGRGNFPDRFSARQFPNYSSELNVNALLLGDSALYLCASSNEAQATNYGYTFGSGTRLTVV.

This sequence joins TRBV6-2 or TRBV6-3 and TRBJ1-2, with 10 bases aligning to TRBD1. Per germline, CDR1 MNHEY and CDR2 SVGEGT. Germline trimming cut 5 bases from V and 8 bases from J; bases unmatched to any gene: 11. The CDR3 covers 15 residues. CDR3 sequence reads: CASSPWDRGLSGYTF. The CDR3 DNA reads TGTGCCAGCAGTCCCTGGGACAGGGGTTTGTCCGGCTACACCTTC.

This rearrangement joins TRBV2 to TRBJ1-1; D not resolved. This CDR3 has 13 amino acids. V lost 8 bases and J lost 0, with 10 bases in between. CDR1 and CDR2 (germline): SNHLY, FYNNEI. The CDR3 protein is CASRTNMNTEAFF. CDR3 coding DNA: TGTGCCAGCCGGACGAACATGAACACTGAAGCTTTCTTT.

Relative to its sample, this clone is medium-sized. This chain joins TRBV4-1 and TRBJ2-2; possibly TRBD1 for D (5 bases). V was pared by 0 bases and J by 4 bases, with 12 bases between. Germline V CDR1 and CDR2: MGHRA, YSYEKL. This CDR3 is 16 amino acids long. The CDR3 DNA follows: TGCGCCAGCAGCCAAGAGGCCGGTAGGGGCACCGGGGAGCTGTTTTTT. Amino acids: CASSQEAGRGTGELFF.

The gene calls are TRBV19 and TRBJ1-3; D is undetermined. Germline V lookup: CDR1 LNHDA, CDR2 SQIVND (reference sequence). V was clipped by 7 bases and J by 1 base, with 11 bases between them. The CDR3 totals 14 residues. The CDR3 DNA follows: TGTGCCAGTACCCGGGGAGTATCTGGAAACACCATATATTTT. Translation: CASTRGVSGNTIYF.

This chain joins TRBV7-2 and TRBJ1-5; D gene ambiguous. Germline V gene lookup returns CDR1 SGHTA and CDR2 FQGNSA. V dropped 0 bases and J dropped 6 bases, with 3 bases sitting between them. This CDR3 region has 12 residues. As DNA, the CDR3 is TGTGCCAGCAGCTTAGCCAGTCAGCCCCAGCATTTT. Its protein is CASSLASQPQHF.

The chain recombines TRBV4-2 with TRBJ1-6, with unresolved D. This CDR3 has 15 amino acids. CDR1 and CDR2 (germline): LGHNA, YNFKEQ. V was pared by 0 bases and J by 4 bases, with 7 bases between. CDR3 sequence reads: CASSQESRYNSPLHF. The CDR3 coding sequence is TGTGCCAGCAGCCAAGAGTCCAGGTATAATTCACCCCTCCACTTT.

The V gene is TRBV5-1, the J gene TRBJ2-3; 7 bases line up with TRBD1. Trimming at V came to 0 bases and at J to 1 base, leaving 2 bases not matched to a gene. The CDR3 contains 15 residues. The germline CDR1 and CDR2 sequences are SGHRS and YFSETQ. The CDR3 nucleotides are TGCGCCAGCAGCTTGGAAGGGGGCGGCACAGATACGCAGTATTTT. Translated: CASSLEGGGTDTQYF.

This clone came up a few times. The rearrangement links TRBV11-2 to TRBJ1-2; D is uncertain. Between the trimmed V and J ends, which lost 5 bases and 6 bases, there was a span of 19 bases. Germline V gene lookup returns CDR1 SGHAT and CDR2 FQNNGV. The CDR3 loop spans 15 amino acids. In nucleotides, the CDR3 is TGTGCCAGCAGCCCGATAGTAGCTGGCCAGGATGGCTACACCTTC. This translates into CASSPIVAGQDGYTF.

This clone was picked up a small number of times. The chain recombines TRBV7-9 with TRBJ2-2; D perhaps matches TRBD2 (5 bases). The CDR3 spans 14 residues. Trimming cost V 2 bases and J 7 bases, with 11 bases left between them. Germline CDR1 SEHNR, CDR2 FQNEAQ (reference sequence). This CDR3 reads CASSLRSGYGELFF. DNA of the CDR3: TGTGCCAGCAGCTTAAGGAGCGGATACGGGGAGCTGTTTTTT.

The CDR3 region has the DNA TGTGCCATCAGTTCTCTTAGCGGGGACGATACCGGGGAGCTGTTTTTT. Amino acids: CAISSLSGDDTGELFF. The gene calls are TRBV10-3 and TRBJ2-2, with TRBD2 matching over 8 bases. V shed 5 bases, J shed 5 bases, and the junction held 10 bases outside the gene matches. Germline-derived CDR1 and CDR2 are ENHRY and SYGVKD. The CDR3 extends over 16 amino acids.

This clone was picked up one time. The J gene is TRBJ2-1, the V gene TRBV11-3; the match to TRBD2 covers 9 bases. J was trimmed by 9 bases and V by 0 bases; bases with no gene match: 9. Germline CDR1 is SGHNT and CDR2 is YENEEA. The CDR3 is 16 residues long. The CDR3: CASSLEGLRGGSEQFF. The CDR3 DNA follows: TGTGCCAGCAGCTTAGAAGGGTTGCGGGGGGGCAGTGAGCAGTTCTTC.

The J gene is TRBJ1-3, the V gene TRBV6-5, with 7 nucleotides matching TRBD1. V shed 6 bases and J 6 bases; nucleotides not matched to a gene: 5. From germline, CDR1 is MNHEY and CDR2 SVGAGI. CDR3 length: 13 residues. The CDR3 DNA sequence: TGTGCCAGCAGGGGGGACAGCTTAAACACCATATATTTT. It encodes CASRGDSLNTIYF.

This clone was counted a single time. V gene TRBV4-2 combines with J gene TRBJ1-3; D is uncertain. V lost 0 bases and J lost 4, with 10 bases in between. Germline loops: CDR1 LGHNA, CDR2 YNFKEQ. The CDR3 has 15 amino acids. The CDR3: CASSQDGQPGNTIYF. The CDR3 nucleotides are TGTGCCAGCAGCCAAGATGGGCAGCCGGGAAACACCATATATTTT.

V and J are TRBV3-1 (or the pseudogene TRBV3-2) and TRBJ1-4, with D perhaps TRBD1 (5 bases). CDR1 is LGHDT and CDR2 is YNNKEL in the germline V gene (reference sequence). The CDR3 loop spans 16 amino acids. The V end was cut by 0 bases, the J end by 3 bases, with 11 bases between. The CDR3 sequence: CASSQEPGRPNEKLFF. The CDR3 nucleotides are TGTGCCAGCAGCCAAGAGCCGGGACGGCCTAATGAAAAACTGTTTTTT.

J is TRBJ1-2 and V is TRBV28; 10 bases align to TRBD1. CDR3 length: 14 amino acids. Per germline, CDR1 MDHEN and CDR2 SYDVKM. The junction had 7 bases not matched to a gene; V was cut back by 7 bases and J by 5 bases. The CDR3 DNA is TGTGCCAGCAAGGGGACAGGGGTTAGATATGGCTACACCTTC. Translated: CASKGTGVRYGYTF.

A single count supports this clone. CDR3 region: CASSLGAPSYEQYF. CDR3 in DNA: TGTGCCAGCAGCTTAGGGGCGCCCTCCTACGAGCAGTACTTC. The genes are TRBV11-3 and TRBJ2-7; D is unresolved. V lost 1 base and J lost 0, with 7 bases in between. CDR1 is SGHNT, CDR2 YENEEA, per germline. CDR3 length: 14 amino acids.

The chain is built from TRBV9 and TRBJ2-2, with a tentative D call TRBD2 (6 bases). The CDR3 has 15 residues. The ends were cut back, 0 bases at V and 0 bases at J, with 6 bases in the middle. In germline, CDR1 is SGDLS, CDR2 YYNGEE. Here the CDR3 reads CASSVAGANTGELFF. The CDR3 nucleotides read TGTGCCAGCAGCGTAGCGGGGGCGAACACCGGGGAGCTGTTTTTT.

This chain connects TRBV6-2 or TRBV6-3 to TRBJ1-6; D not resolved. This CDR3 region has 15 residues. V was trimmed by 2 bases and J by 12 bases, leaving 17 bases between them. Germline V CDR1 and CDR2: MNHEY, SVGEGT. In nucleotides, the CDR3 is TGTGCCAGCAGTTACGACCTCATAGTAAGTGGACCCCTCCACTTT. As protein: CASSYDLIVSGPLHF.

This clone was detected only a few times. V usage is TRBV20-1 and J usage is TRBJ1-2; D is uncertain. Germline lookup yields CDR1 DFQATT and CDR2 SNEGSKA (reference sequence). Between the trimmed V and J ends, which lost 7 bases and 6 bases, there was a span of 12 bases. This CDR3 region has 11 residues. The CDR3 loop is CSGRRVDGYTF. DNA of the CDR3: TGCAGTGGCAGGCGGGTAGATGGCTACACCTTC.

The chain uses TRBV5-8 and TRBJ1-5; no clear D. The CDR3 length is 12 residues. V lost 3 bases and J lost 7, with 8 bases in between. In germline, CDR1 is SGHTS, CDR2 YDEGEE. In DNA form, the CDR3 reads TGTGCCAGCAGCTGGAGGGTGCAGCCCCAGCATTTT. Residues: CASSWRVQPQHF.

J is TRBJ1-4 and V is TRBV6-1; D call uncertain. The CDR3 runs to 15 residues. Trimming removed 0 bases from V and 4 bases from J, with 9 bases in between. The V gene's germline CDR1 is MNHNS and CDR2 SASEGT. This CDR3 is CASSEATDYNEKLFF. The DNA for the CDR3 is TGTGCCAGCAGTGAAGCAACAGACTATAATGAAAAACTGTTTTTT.

In this sample, this clone turned up many times. The chain uses TRBV19 and TRBJ1-2; maybe TRBD1 (6 bases). CDR1 LNHDA and CDR2 SQIVND come from the germline V gene (reference sequence). The CDR3 is 12 amino acids. V lost 8 bases and J lost 5, with 12 bases in between. CDR3: CASPRDTYGYTF. CDR3 nucleotide sequence: TGTGCCAGTCCCCGGGACACTTATGGCTACACCTTC.